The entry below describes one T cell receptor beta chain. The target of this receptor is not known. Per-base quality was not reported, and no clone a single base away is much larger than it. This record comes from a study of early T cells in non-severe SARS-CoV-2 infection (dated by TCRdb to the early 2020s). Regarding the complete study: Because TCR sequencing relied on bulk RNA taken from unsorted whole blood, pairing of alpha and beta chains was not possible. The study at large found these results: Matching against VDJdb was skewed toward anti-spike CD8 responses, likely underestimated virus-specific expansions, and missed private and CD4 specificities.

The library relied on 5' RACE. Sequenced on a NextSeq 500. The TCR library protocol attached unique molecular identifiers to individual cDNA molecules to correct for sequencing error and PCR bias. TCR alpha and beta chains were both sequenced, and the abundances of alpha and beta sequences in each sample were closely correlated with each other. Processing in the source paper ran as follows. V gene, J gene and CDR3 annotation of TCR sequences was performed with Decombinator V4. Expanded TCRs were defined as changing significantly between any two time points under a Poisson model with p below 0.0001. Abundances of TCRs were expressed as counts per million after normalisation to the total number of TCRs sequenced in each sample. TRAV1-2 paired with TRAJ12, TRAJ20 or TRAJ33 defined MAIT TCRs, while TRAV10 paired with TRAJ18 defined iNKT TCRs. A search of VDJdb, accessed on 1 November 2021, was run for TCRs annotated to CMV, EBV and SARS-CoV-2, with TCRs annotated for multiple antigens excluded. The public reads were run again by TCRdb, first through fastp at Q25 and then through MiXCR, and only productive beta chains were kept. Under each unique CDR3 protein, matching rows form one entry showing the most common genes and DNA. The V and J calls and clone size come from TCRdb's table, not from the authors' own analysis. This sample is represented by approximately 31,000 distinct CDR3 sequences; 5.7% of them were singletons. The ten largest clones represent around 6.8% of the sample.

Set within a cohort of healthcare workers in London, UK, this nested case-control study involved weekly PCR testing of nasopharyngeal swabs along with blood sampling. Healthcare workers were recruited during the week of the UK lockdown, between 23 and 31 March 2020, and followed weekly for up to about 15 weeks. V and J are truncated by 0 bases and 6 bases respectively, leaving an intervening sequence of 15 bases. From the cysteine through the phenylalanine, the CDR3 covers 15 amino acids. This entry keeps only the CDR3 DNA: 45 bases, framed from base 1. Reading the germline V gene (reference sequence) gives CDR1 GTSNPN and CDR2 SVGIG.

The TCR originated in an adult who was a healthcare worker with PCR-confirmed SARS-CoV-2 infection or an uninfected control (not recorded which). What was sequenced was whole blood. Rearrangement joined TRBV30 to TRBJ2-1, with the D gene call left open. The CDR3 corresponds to CAWSVDGRLGNEQFF. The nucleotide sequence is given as TGTGCCTGGAGTGTAGACGGAAGGCTTGGCAATGAGCAGTTCTTC.